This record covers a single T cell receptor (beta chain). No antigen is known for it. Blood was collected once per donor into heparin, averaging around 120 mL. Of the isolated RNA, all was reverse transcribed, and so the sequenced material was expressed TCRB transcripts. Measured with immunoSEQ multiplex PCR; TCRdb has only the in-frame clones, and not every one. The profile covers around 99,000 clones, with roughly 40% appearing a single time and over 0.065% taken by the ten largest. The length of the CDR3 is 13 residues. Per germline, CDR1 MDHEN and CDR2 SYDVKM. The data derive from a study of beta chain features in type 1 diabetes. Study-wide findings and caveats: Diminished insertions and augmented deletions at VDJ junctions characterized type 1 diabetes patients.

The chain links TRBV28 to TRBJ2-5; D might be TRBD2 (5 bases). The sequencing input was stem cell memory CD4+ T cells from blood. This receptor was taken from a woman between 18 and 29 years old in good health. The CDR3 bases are TGTGCGTTGGGGAAGCGGTTCCAAGAGACCCAGTACTTC. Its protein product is CALGKRFQETQYF.